A single sample is the source of the 24 T cell receptor beta chains below, sequenced in a study of blood T cell repertoires in COVID-19. The data were produced by immunoSEQ multiplex PCR, yet TCRdb's version contains in-frame clones alone and is incomplete. This sample has approximately 120,000 clones, with 77% found just once. The sequenced sample consisted of peripheral blood. The receptors here all came from an elderly man with acute or convalescent COVID-19.

The rearrangement links TRBV5-1 to TRBJ2-5, with 7 bases fitting TRBD1. This CDR3 is 15 amino acids long. Germline CDR1 is SGHRS and CDR2 is YFSETQ. J gave up 0 bases and V 4 bases, and 6 bases lay outside the gene matches. In DNA, the CDR3 is TGCGCCAGCAGCACGACACAGGGGTACCAAGAGACCCAGTACTTC. Its translation: CASSTTQGYQETQYF.

The chain links TRBV7-2 to TRBJ1-4, with D tentatively TRBD1 (5 bases). Germline lookup yields CDR1 SGHTA and CDR2 FQGNSA. The CDR3 contains 15 residues. Trimming removed 0 bases at V and 4 bases at J, with 9 bases between. CDR3: CASSLARAINEKLFF. The CDR3 coding sequence is TGTGCCAGCAGCTTAGCCAGGGCGATTAATGAAAAACTGTTTTTT.

The chain links TRBV4-3 to TRBJ1-1; perhaps TRBD1 as D (6 bases). Germline V gene sequence: CDR1 LGHNA, CDR2 YSLEER. The germline V and J ends were trimmed by 1 base and 4 bases, with 13 bases remaining between them. This CDR3 comprises 15 residues. The CDR3 here is CASSQGGGSFTEAFF. CDR3 nucleotides: TGCGCCAGCAGCCAAGGGGGGGGCTCTTTCACTGAAGCTTTCTTT.

This chain links TRBV4-1 with TRBJ1-2; D unclear. The CDR3 runs 13 residues. Trimming left V 8 bases short and J 6 bases short, with 16 bases between. Germline V lookup: CDR1 MGHRA, CDR2 YSYEKL. CDR3 nucleotide sequence: TGCGCCAGCTTCGGGCGGGTAAGTGATGGCTACACCTTC. Translated, it gives CASFGRVSDGYTF.

This clone was seen more than once but under ten times. The chain couples TRBV7-9 to TRBJ2-1, with D unresolved. Germline V gene data show CDR1 as SEHNR and CDR2 as FQNEAQ (reference sequence). The CDR3 is 13 residues long. V was pared by 5 bases and J by 7 bases, with 12 bases between. The CDR3 loop is CASSPRVRNEQFF. CDR3 nucleotide sequence: TGTGCCAGCAGCCCTAGAGTGAGGAATGAGCAGTTCTTC.

V and J are TRBV27 and TRBJ1-3; D is uncertain. Germline CDR1 MNHEY, CDR2 SMNVEV (reference sequence). V gave up 5 bases and J gave up 2 bases, with 16 bases separating them. The CDR3 length is 16 residues. This CDR3 reads CASSPLRGGAGNTIYF. CDR3 nucleotide sequence: TGTGCCAGCAGTCCACTCCGGGGTGGGGCTGGAAACACCATATATTTT.

The rearrangement joins TRBV6-2 or TRBV6-3 to TRBJ2-3; D is unresolved. Germline V gene lookup returns CDR1 MNHEY and CDR2 SVGEGT. V lost 8 bases and J 2 bases, leaving 8 bases between the germline ends. CDR3 length: 12 amino acids. Written as DNA, the CDR3 is TGTGCCAGCGGTTTCTACACAGATACGCAGTATTTT. This gives the protein CASGFYTDTQYF.

This chain links TRBV6-6 with TRBJ2-7; 11 positions match TRBD1. CDR1 is MNHNY and CDR2 is SVGAGI in the germline V gene (reference sequence). This CDR3 is built from 15 residues. Trimming removed 5 bases from V and 4 bases from J; junction bases left unmatched: 7. CDR3 in DNA: TGTGCCAGCAGTCCCCGGGACAGGGGGAAATACGAGCAGTACTTC. Its translation: CASSPRDRGKYEQYF.

The CDR3, as DNA: TGTGCCATCAGTGAGCCGAGGACAGTTGGAAACACCATATATTTT. This gives the protein CAISEPRTVGNTIYF. The J gene is TRBJ1-3, the V gene TRBV10-3; D is possibly TRBD1 (6 bases). V was clipped by 2 bases and J by 3 bases, with 11 bases between them. The CDR3 length is 15 residues. Germline assignment: CDR1 ENHRY and CDR2 SYGVKD.

This chain links TRBV5-1 with TRBJ1-4; a possible D gene is TRBD1 (6 bases). V dropped 2 bases and J dropped 7 bases, with 12 bases sitting between them. The CDR3 runs 14 residues. In germline, CDR1 is SGHRS, CDR2 YFSETQ. The CDR3 sequence is CASSLRGGSEKLFF. In nucleotides, the CDR3 is TGCGCCAGCAGCTTAAGGGGGGGAAGTGAAAAACTGTTTTTT.

The rearrangement uses TRBV18 and TRBJ1-3, with 7 positions matching TRBD1. Trimming cost V 0 bases and J 2 bases; bases outside gene matches: 7. Germline values: CDR1 KGHSH, CDR2 LQKENI. The CDR3 has 17 amino acids. The CDR3 region is CASSPPGQKIAGNTIYF. CDR3 bases: TGTGCCAGCTCACCACCGGGACAGAAAATAGCTGGAAACACCATATATTTT.

This clone was detected only a few times. The J gene is TRBJ2-7, the V gene TRBV5-1, with TRBD1 matching 8 bases. J lost 2 bases, V lost 1 base, and 2 bases had no gene match. The CDR3 consists of 14 residues. The germline CDR1 and CDR2 sequences are SGHRS and YFSETQ. The CDR3 bases are TGCGCCAGCAGCTTGACGGGACAGGCCTACGAGCAGTACTTC. It encodes CASSLTGQAYEQYF.

This clone was seen more than once but under ten times. This chain connects TRBV5-6 to TRBJ1-1, with D possibly TRBD1 on 5 matching bases. V gave up 3 bases and J gave up 8 bases, with 11 bases separating them. The CDR3 contains 12 residues. CDR1 and CDR2 (germline): SGHDT, YYEEEE. The CDR3 DNA sequence: TGTGCCAGCAGCTACCGGGGGGTGGAAGCTTTCTTT. As protein: CASSYRGVEAFF.

The V gene is TRBV4-1, the J gene TRBJ1-4; D is undetermined. Germline V gene sequence: CDR1 MGHRA, CDR2 YSYEKL. There are 16 residues in the CDR3. The ends were cut back, 1 base at V and 0 bases at J, with 9 bases in the middle. This CDR3 is CASSQGAAATNEKLFF. CDR3 coding DNA: TGCGCCAGCAGCCAAGGTGCGGCAGCAACTAATGAAAAACTGTTTTTT.

The V gene is TRBV12-5, the J gene TRBJ2-1; 8 bases are shared with TRBD1. V lost 0 bases to trimming and J lost 8 bases; unmatched junction nucleotides: 6. The CDR3 totals 15 residues. Per germline, CDR1 LGHNT and CDR2 FRNRAP. The CDR3 here is CASGLVAGQGYEQFF. The CDR3 DNA is TGTGCTAGTGGTTTGGTAGCTGGACAGGGCTATGAGCAGTTCTTC.

The chain employs TRBV18 and TRBJ1-2; unclear D gene. Trimming took off 0 bases at V and 4 bases at J, with 6 bases between the two ends. The CDR3 sequence is 13 residues long. Germline assignment: CDR1 KGHSH and CDR2 LQKENI. The CDR3 DNA follows: TGTGCCAGCTCACCACCGCAGCGCTATGGCTACACCTTC. It is translated as CASSPPQRYGYTF.

The chain links TRBV5-1 to TRBJ2-3; D ambiguous. V was shortened by 0 bases and J by 5 bases, with 7 bases between the two germline ends. CDR1 and CDR2 from the germline V gene are SGHRS and YFSETQ. This CDR3 has 13 residues. The CDR3 DNA follows: TGCGCCAGCAGCTTGGACCCAGGAGATACGCAGTATTTT. Encoded protein: CASSLDPGDTQYF. The full variable domain, with the rest looked up from reference TRBV5-1 and TRBJ2-3, is KAGVTQTPRYLIKTRGQQVTLSCSPISGHRSVSWYQQTPGQGLQFLFEYFSETQRNKGNFPGRFSGRQFSNSRSEMNVSTLELGDSALYLCASSLDPGDTQYFGPGTRLTVL.

The CDR3 bases are TGTGCCAGCATCACACTAGCGTCCGGGGAGCTGTTTTTT. It encodes CASITLASGELFF. The rearrangement links TRBV7-8 to TRBJ2-2; 7 positions agree with TRBD2. The CDR3 runs to 13 residues. Germline loops: CDR1 SGHVS, CDR2 FQNEAQ. Trimming removed 7 bases from V and 6 bases from J; junction bases left unmatched: 5. Drawing the rest from reference TRBV7-8 and TRBJ2-2, the complete variable domain is GAGVSQSPRYKVAKRGQDVALRCDPISGHVSLFWYQQALGQGPEFLTYFQNEAQLDKSGLPSDRFFAERPEGSVSTLKIQRTQQEDSAVYLCASITLASGELFFGEGSRLTVL.

This clone was picked up one time. The chain has TRBV3-1 (or the pseudogene TRBV3-2) and TRBJ2-6; 11 nucleotides match TRBD1. CDR3 length: 20 amino acids. V gave up 6 bases and J gave up 1 base; unmatched junction bases: 14. The V gene's germline CDR1 is LGHDT and CDR2 YNNKEL (reference sequence). This chain's CDR3 is CASSPTKPGTGGSGANVLTF. The CDR3 nucleotides are TGTGCCAGCAGTCCAACAAAGCCCGGGACAGGGGGATCTGGGGCCAACGTCCTGACTTTC.

The V and J genes are TRBV2 and TRBJ1-1; 7 nucleotides match TRBD1. The CDR3 length is 14 residues. Germline assignment: CDR1 SNHLY and CDR2 FYNNEI. The V gene end was trimmed by 6 bases and the J gene end by 3 bases; junction bases not matched to a gene: 7. In DNA form, the CDR3 reads TGTGCCAGCAGGGGGGGACAGTTAGACACTGAAGCTTTCTTT. It specifies CASRGGQLDTEAFF.

The CDR3 DNA reads as TGTGCCAGCAGCCCTAGCGGGGTTAGAAATGAGCAGTTCTTC. As protein: CASSPSGVRNEQFF. The chain is built from TRBV7-2 and TRBJ2-1, with TRBD2 matching over 9 bases. CDR3 length equals 14 residues. With V trimmed by 5 bases and J by 7 bases, 6 bases remained unmatched. The germline CDR1 and CDR2 sequences are SGHTA and FQGNSA.

The chain joins TRBV27 to TRBJ2-3; weak D call: TRBD2 (7 bases). The CDR3 totals 15 residues. V was shortened by 5 bases and J by 2 bases, with 14 bases between the two germline ends. The germline V gene has CDR1 MNHEY and CDR2 SMNVEV (reference sequence). The CDR3 DNA sequence: TGTGCCAGCAGTCCCGGGGGGCAGTACACAGATACGCAGTATTTT. Its protein is CASSPGGQYTDTQYF.

This clone has a handful of counts. V and J are TRBV6-5 and TRBJ2-7; no definite D call. Between the trimmed V and J ends, which lost 10 bases and 3 bases, there was a span of 10 bases. There are 11 residues in the CDR3. CDR1 and CDR2 from the germline V gene are MNHEY and SVGAGI. The CDR3 bases are TGTGCCACCTCTTACTACTACGAGCAGTACTTC. Its translation is CATSYYYEQYF.

The chain links TRBV29-1 to TRBJ1-5; D possibly corresponds to TRBD1 (6 bases). V was pared by 5 bases and J by 5 bases, with 10 bases between. The CDR3 is 12 residues long. Germline V gene sequence: CDR1 SQVTM, CDR2 ANQGSEA. CDR3 protein: CSVKQGHQPQHF. In DNA form, the CDR3 reads TGCAGCGTTAAACAGGGTCATCAGCCCCAGCATTTT.